These 5 T cell receptor beta chains came from one sample sequenced in a study of cytomegalovirus exposure and HLA in healthy donors. In the PCR, 60 Vbeta and 13 Jbeta primers were used. Profiling relied on immunoSEQ multiplex PCR, and the TCRdb table lists in-frame clones only, not all of them. The sample has over 120,000 clones, about 80% seen once; the top ten hold 1.4% to 1.5%. What was sequenced was PBMCs. The receptor source for this set is a young man in good health and CMV-seropositive.

The V call is TRBV10-1, the J call TRBJ2-1, with 9 bases fitting TRBD1. Germline CDR1 WNHNN, CDR2 SYGVQD (reference sequence). The J segment lost 6 bases and the V segment lost 3 bases, leaving 9 bases of the junction unmatched. This CDR3 comprises 16 residues. The CDR3 loop is CASSDYRDRAINEQFF. CDR3 DNA: TGCGCCAGCAGTGACTACCGGGACAGGGCGATCAATGAGCAGTTCTTC.

The rearrangement uses TRBV19 and TRBJ2-1, with 9 bases lining up with TRBD2. CDR3 size: 15 residues. Germline trimming cut 5 bases from V and 2 bases from J; bases unmatched to any gene: 4. Germline values: CDR1 LNHDA, CDR2 SQIVND (reference sequence). In DNA, the CDR3 is TGTGCCAGTAGTTCGACTAGCGGACCCTACAATGAGCAGTTCTTC. Amino acids: CASSSTSGPYNEQFF.

The V call is TRBV28, the J call TRBJ1-1; no clear D. The CDR3 length is 14 residues. Germline V gives CDR1 MDHEN, CDR2 SYDVKM. V was clipped by 6 bases and J by 0 bases, with 11 bases between them. CDR3: CASRPHSMNTEAFF. The DNA for the CDR3 is TGTGCCAGCAGACCGCACAGCATGAACACTGAAGCTTTCTTT.

V is TRBV28 and J is TRBJ1-5; TRBD1 aligns across 11 bases. Germline trimming cut 3 bases from V and 6 bases from J; bases unmatched to any gene: 7. The CDR3 is 16 residues long. CDR1 MDHEN and CDR2 SYDVKM come from the germline V gene. DNA for the CDR3: TGTGCCAGCAGTTTCTGGACAGGGGGCAATTCTCAGCCCCAGCATTTT. This translates into CASSFWTGGNSQPQHF.

The chain couples TRBV7-8 to TRBJ2-7; D is possibly TRBD2 (6 bases). CDR3 length: 14 residues. Germline CDR1 reads SGHVS; CDR2 reads FQNEAQ. The germline V and J ends were trimmed by 1 base and 4 bases, with 11 bases remaining between them. CDR3 residues: CASSLVGGGYEQYF. CDR3 DNA: TGTGCCAGCAGCTTAGTGGGCGGAGGGTACGAGCAGTACTTC.